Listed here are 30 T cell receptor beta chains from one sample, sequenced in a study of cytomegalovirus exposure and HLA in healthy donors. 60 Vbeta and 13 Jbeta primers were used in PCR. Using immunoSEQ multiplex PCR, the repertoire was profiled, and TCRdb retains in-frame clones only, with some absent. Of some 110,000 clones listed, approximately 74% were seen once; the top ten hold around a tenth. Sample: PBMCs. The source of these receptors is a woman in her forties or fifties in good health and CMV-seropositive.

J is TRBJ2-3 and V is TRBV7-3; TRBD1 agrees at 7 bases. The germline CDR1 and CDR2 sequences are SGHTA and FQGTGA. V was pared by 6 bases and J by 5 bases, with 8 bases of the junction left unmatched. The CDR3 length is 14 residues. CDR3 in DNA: TGTGCCAGCAGTCCGACAGGGTCAATAGATACGCAGTATTTT. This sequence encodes CASSPTGSIDTQYF.

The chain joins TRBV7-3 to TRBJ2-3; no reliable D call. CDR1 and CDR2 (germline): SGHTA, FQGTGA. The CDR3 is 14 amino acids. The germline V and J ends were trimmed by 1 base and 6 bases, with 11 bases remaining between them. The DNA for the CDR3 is TGTGCCAGCAGCTTAAATGGGCCCCCGGATACGCAGTATTTT. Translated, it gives CASSLNGPPDTQYF.

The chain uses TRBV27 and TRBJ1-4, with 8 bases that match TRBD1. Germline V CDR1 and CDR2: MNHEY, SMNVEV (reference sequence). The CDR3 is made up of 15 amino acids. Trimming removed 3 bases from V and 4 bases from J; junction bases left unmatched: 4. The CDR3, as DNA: TGTGCCAGCAGTTTTACAGGGGGTGTTAATGAAAAACTGTTTTTT. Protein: CASSFTGGVNEKLFF.

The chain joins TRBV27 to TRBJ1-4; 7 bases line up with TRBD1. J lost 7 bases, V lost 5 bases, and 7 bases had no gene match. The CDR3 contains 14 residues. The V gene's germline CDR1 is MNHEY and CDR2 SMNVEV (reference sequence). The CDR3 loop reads CASSPPGQFEKLFF. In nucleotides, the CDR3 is TGTGCCAGCAGTCCCCCGGGACAGTTTGAAAAACTGTTTTTT.

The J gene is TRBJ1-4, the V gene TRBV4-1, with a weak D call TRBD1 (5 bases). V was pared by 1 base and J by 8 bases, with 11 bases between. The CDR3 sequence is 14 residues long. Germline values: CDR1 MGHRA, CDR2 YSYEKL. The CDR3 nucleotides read TGCGCCAGCAGCCAAGTCGGACAACAAGAAAAACTGTTTTTT. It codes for CASSQVGQQEKLFF.

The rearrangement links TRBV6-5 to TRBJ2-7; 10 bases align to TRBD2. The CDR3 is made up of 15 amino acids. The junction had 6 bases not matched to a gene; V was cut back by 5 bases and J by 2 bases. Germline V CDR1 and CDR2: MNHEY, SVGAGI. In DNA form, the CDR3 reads TGTGCCAGCAGTAGGTCTAGCGGGAGTGCCTACGAGCAGTACTTC. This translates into CASSRSSGSAYEQYF.

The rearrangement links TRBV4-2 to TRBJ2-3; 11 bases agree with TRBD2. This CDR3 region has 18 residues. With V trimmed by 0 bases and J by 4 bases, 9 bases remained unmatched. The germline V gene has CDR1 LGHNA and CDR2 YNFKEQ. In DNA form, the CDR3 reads TGTGCCAGCAGCCAAGAACCCGCACTAGCGGGAGCTTCAGATACGCAGTATTTT. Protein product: CASSQEPALAGASDTQYF.

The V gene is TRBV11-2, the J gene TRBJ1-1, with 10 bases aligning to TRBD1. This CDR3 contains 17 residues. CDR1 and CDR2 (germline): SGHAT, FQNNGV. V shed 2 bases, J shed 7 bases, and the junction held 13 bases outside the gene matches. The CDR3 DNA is TGTGCCAGCAGCTTAAGGGGTCCCGGGACAGGGGCCCTTGAAGCTTTCTTT. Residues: CASSLRGPGTGALEAFF.

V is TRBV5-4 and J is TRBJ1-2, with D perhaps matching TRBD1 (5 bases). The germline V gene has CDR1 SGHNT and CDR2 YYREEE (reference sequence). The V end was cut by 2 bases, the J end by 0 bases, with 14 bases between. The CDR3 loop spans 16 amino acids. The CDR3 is CASSFSLGGANYGYTF. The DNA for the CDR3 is TGTGCCAGCAGCTTCTCTCTGGGGGGAGCTAACTATGGCTACACCTTC. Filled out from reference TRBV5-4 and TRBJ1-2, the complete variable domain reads ETGVTQSPTHLIKTRGQQVTLRCSSQSGHNTVSWYQQALGQGPQFIFQYYREEENGRGNFPPRFSGLQFPNYSSELNVNALELDDSALYLCASSFSLGGANYGYTFGSGTRLTVV.

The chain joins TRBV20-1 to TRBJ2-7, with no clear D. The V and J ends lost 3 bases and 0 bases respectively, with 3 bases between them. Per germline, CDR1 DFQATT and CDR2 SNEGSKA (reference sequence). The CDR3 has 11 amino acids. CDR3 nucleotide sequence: TGCAGTGCTAGCTACTCCTACGAGCAGTACTTC. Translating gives CSASYSYEQYF.

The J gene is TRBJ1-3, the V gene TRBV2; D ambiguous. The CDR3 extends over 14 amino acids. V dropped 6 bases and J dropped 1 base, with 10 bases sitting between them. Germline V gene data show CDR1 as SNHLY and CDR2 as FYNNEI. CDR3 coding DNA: TGTGCCAGCAGCCCAAGCTATTCTGGAAACACCATATATTTT. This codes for CASSPSYSGNTIYF.

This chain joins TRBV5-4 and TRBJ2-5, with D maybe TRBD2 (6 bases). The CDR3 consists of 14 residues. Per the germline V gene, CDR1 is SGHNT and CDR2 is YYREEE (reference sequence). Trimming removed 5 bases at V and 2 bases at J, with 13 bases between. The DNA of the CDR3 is TGTGCCAGCAGGACGGACTACCGTCAAGAGACCCAGTACTTC. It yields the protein CASRTDYRQETQYF.

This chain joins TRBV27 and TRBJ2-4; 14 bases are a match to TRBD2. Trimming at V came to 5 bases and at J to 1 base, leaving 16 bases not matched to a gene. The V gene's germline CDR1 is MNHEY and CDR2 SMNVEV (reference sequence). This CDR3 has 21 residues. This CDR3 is CASSTTGTSGRPVEAKNIQYF. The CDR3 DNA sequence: TGTGCCAGCAGTACCACCGGGACTAGCGGGAGACCCGTTGAGGCCAAAAACATTCAGTACTTC.

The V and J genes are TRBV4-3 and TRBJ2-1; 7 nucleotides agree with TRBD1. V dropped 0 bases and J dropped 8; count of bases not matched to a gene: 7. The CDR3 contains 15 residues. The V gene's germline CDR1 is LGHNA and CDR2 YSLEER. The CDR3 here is CASSQEVGQRYEQFF. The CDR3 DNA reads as TGCGCCAGCAGCCAAGAGGTGGGACAGCGATATGAGCAGTTCTTC.

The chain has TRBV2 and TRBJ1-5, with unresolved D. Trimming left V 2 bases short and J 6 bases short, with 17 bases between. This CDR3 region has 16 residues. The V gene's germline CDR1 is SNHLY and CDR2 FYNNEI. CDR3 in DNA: TGTGCCAGCAGTGAAATCGAGGCTATCGTAGGTCAGCCCCAGCATTTT. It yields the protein CASSEIEAIVGQPQHF.

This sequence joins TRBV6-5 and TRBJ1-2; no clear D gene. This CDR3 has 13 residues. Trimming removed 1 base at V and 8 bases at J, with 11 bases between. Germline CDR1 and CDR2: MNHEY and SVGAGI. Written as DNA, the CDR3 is TGTGCCAGCAGTTACTTTCTCGGGAACGGCTACACCTTC. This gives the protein CASSYFLGNGYTF.

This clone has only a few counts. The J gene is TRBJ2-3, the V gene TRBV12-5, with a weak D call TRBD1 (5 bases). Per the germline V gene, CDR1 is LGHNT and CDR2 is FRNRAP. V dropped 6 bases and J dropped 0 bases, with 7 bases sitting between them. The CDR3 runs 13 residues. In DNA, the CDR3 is TGTGCTAGTGGCAGGGATAGCACAGATACGCAGTATTTT. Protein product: CASGRDSTDTQYF.

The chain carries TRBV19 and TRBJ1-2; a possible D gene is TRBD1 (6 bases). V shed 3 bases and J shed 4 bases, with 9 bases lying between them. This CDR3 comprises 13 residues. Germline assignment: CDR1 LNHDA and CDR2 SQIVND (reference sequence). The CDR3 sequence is CASSILDSYGYTF. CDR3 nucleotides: TGTGCCAGTAGTATCCTGGACAGCTATGGCTACACCTTC.

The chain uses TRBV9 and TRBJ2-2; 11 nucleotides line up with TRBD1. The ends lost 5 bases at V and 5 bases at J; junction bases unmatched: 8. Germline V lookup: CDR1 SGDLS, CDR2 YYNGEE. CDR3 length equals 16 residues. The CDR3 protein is CASRDGQGAITGELFF. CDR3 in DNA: TGTGCCAGCAGGGACGGACAGGGGGCGATAACCGGGGAGCTGTTTTTT.

The CDR3 DNA follows: TGTGCCAGCAGCACGACAGGGGACACTGAAGCTTTCTTT. Amino acids: CASSTTGDTEAFF. The J gene is TRBJ1-1, the V gene TRBV11-3, with 8 bases aligning to TRBD1. CDR3 length: 13 amino acids. From germline, CDR1 is SGHNT and CDR2 YENEEA. V dropped 5 bases and J dropped 3; count of bases not matched to a gene: 2.

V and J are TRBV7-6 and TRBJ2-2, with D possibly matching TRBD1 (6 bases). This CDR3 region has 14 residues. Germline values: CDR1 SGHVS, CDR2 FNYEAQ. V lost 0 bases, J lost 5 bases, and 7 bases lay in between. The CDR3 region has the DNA TGTGCCAGCAGCTTAGCACAGGGAACCGGGGAGCTGTTTTTT. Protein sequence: CASSLAQGTGELFF.

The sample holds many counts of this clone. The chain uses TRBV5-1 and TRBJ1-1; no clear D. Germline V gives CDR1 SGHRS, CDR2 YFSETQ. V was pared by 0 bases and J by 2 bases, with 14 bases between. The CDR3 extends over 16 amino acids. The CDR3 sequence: CASSLGAGSSNTEAFF. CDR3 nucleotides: TGCGCCAGCAGCTTGGGAGCGGGCAGTTCAAACACTGAAGCTTTCTTT.

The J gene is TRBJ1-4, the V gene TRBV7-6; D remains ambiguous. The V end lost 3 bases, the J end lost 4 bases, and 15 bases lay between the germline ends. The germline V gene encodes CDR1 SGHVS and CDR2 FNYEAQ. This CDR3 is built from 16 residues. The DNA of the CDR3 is TGTGCCAGCAGCTTGGGGTCCTACGGGAATAATGAAAAACTGTTTTTT. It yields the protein CASSLGSYGNNEKLFF.

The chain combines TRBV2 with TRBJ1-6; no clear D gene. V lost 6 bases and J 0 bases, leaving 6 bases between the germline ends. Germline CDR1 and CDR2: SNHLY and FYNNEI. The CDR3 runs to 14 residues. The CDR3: CASSGDSYNSPLHF. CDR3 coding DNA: TGTGCCAGCAGCGGGGACTCCTATAATTCACCCCTCCACTTT.

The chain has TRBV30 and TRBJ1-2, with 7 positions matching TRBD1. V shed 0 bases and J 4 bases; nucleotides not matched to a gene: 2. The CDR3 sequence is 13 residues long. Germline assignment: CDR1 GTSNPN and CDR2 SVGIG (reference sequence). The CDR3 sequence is CAWSVSGGYGYTF. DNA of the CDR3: TGTGCCTGGAGTGTCTCAGGGGGCTATGGCTACACCTTC.

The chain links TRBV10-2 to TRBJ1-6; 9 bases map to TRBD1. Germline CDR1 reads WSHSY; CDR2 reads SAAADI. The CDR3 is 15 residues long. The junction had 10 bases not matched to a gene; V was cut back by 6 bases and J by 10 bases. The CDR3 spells CASRTGGKSSSPLHF. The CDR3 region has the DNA TGCGCCAGCAGAACAGGGGGCAAAAGCAGCTCACCCCTCCACTTT.

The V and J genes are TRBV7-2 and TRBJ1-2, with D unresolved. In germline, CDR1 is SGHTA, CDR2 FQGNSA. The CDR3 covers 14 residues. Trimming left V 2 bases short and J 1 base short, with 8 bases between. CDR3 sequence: CASSLPVNNYGYTF. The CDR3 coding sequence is TGTGCCAGCAGCTTACCAGTGAATAACTATGGCTACACCTTC. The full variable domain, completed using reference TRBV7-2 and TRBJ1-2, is GAGVSQSPSNKVTEKGKDVELRCDPISGHTALYWYRQSLGQGLEFLIYFQGNSAPDKSGLPSDRFSAERTGGSVSTLTIQRTQQEDSAVYLCASSLPVNNYGYTFGSGTRLTVV.

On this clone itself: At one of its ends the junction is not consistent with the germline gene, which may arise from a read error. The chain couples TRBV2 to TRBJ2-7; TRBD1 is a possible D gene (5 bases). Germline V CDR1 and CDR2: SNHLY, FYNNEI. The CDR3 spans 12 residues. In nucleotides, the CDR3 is TGTGCCAGTAACGTGCCTCAAACGAGCAGGGACTTC. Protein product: CASNVPQTSRDF. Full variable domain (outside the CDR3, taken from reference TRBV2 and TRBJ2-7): EPEVTQTPSHQVTQMGQEVILRCVPISNHLYFYWYRQILGQKVEFLVSFYNNEISEKSEIFDDQFSVERPDGSNFTLKIRSTKLEDSAMYFCASNVPQTSRDFGPGTRLTVT.

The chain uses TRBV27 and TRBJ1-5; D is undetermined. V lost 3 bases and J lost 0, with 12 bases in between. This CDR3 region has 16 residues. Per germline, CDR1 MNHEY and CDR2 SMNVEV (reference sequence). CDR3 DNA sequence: TGTGCCAGCAGTTTGACCGGGTATGGTAGCAATCAGCCCCAGCATTTT. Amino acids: CASSLTGYGSNQPQHF.

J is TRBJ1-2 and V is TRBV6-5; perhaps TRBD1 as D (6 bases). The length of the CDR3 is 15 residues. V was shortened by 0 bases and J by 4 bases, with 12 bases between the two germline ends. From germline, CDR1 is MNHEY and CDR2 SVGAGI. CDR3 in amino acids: CASSYSTGILYGYTF. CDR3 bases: TGTGCCAGCAGTTACTCCACAGGGATCCTCTATGGCTACACCTTC.